One T cell receptor beta chain is described in this entry. A read error may produce the germline difference seen at one junction end. TCRdb passed the PCR reads through MiXCR, listing each CDR3 protein once. The sample lists some 25,000 distinct CDR3 sequences; more than 40% were seen once. These data are taken from a study of CD4 and CD8 cells across lung adenocarcinoma regions. Germline V gene lookup returns CDR1 WNHNN and CDR2 SYGVQD (reference sequence). CDR3 length: 14 residues. Sequencing was done on a sample of CD8+ T cells from the center of a lung tumor. This TCR came from a male donor with lung adenocarcinoma. The CD4 and CD8 labels of this study may be unreliable. V is TRBV10-1 and J is TRBJ2-2; tentatively, D is TRBD1 (6 bases). This CDR3 reads CASSPLGDTGELYF. CDR3 nucleotides: TGCGCCAGCAGTCCTCTGGGGGACACCGGGGAGCTGTACTTC.